The clone carrying this TCR beta chain was seen ten or more times. What it binds is unknown. The CDR3 runs to 12 residues. Germline V gives CDR1 MNHEY, CDR2 SVGEGT. Trimming shortened V by 8 bases and J by 9 bases, and 14 bases separated the two germline ends. This sample stems from a study of neurological immune-mediated disorders. The study's findings and limits: HTLV-1-associated myelopathy displayed the greatest TCR clonal expansion, and multiple sclerosis exhibited the smallest, lower than that of healthy controls.

Over 190 million TCR-beta sequences from 15-18 subjects came out of each sequencing run. Via MiXCR, TCRdb re-called the 5' RACE reads, giving one row per CDR3 protein. The table includes under 90,000 distinct CDR3 sequences, approximately 9.4% detected once. The gene calls are TRBV6-2 or TRBV6-3 and TRBJ2-4; no clear D gene. Sequencing input: PBMCs. This TCR came from a man aged 45-65 years in good health. The CDR3 here is CASQTRWGIQYF. CDR3 DNA: TGTGCCAGCCAGACAAGGTGGGGCATTCAGTACTTC.